The clone carrying this TCR beta chain was seen a handful of times. With V trimmed by 0 bases and J by 7 bases, 8 bases remained unmatched. This CDR3 has 16 residues. The germline gives CDR1 SGDLS, CDR2 YYNGEE. MiXCR, run by TCRdb on the RT-PCR reads, gives a single entry per CDR3 protein. There are about 700,000 distinct CDR3 sequences in the sample; more than 13% occur only once, and about 3.9% lies in the top ten. The receptor's source is a female donor in good health, serving as a healthy control. Sequencing was performed on memory CD4+ T cells from blood. J is TRBJ2-2 and V is TRBV9; TRBD1 matches at 8 bases. The CDR3 nucleotides are TGTGCCAGCAGCGTAGGCCAGGGGGCGCAGGTCGGGGAGCTGTTTTTT. Translated, it gives CASSVGQGAQVGELFF.